The 27 T cell receptor beta chains given below trace back to one sample, sequenced in a study of cytomegalovirus exposure and HLA in healthy donors (dated by TCRdb to between 2016 and 2019). Library preparation employed the immunoSEQ multiplex PCR assay. What TCRdb holds here is the immuneACCESS table cut down to in-frame rearrangements. Part of the clones is not present; checked against another copy, under half of the missing clones reflect an unresolved V gene, and the others are unexplained. Across this sample there are 150,000 to 200,000 clones, with roughly 80% seen only once. The ten most abundant clones make up less than 8.5% of the sample. Material for sequencing was PBMCs. The origin of the receptors is a man aged 18-30 years in good health and CMV-seropositive.

The chain couples TRBV6-1 to TRBJ1-1; perhaps TRBD1 as D (5 bases). Germline values: CDR1 MNHNS, CDR2 SASEGT. The germline V and J ends were trimmed by 4 bases and 0 bases, with 9 bases remaining between them. The CDR3 has 14 amino acids. This CDR3 is CASSAGVMNTEAFF. The CDR3 DNA reads as TGTGCCAGCAGTGCGGGGGTCATGAACACTGAAGCTTTCTTT.

This clone was detected only once. V and J are TRBV7-2 and TRBJ2-7; TRBD2 matches at 11 bases. In germline, CDR1 is SGHTA, CDR2 FQGNSA. This CDR3 is built from 18 residues. The V segment lost 2 bases and the J segment 9 bases; nucleotides outside the gene matches: 18. CDR3 sequence (DNA): TGTGCCAGCAGCTTATTCGCCACAGGGCGTTCTAGCGGGAGGCTGCAGTACTTC. It specifies CASSLFATGRSSGRLQYF.

V is TRBV2 and J is TRBJ2-2, with a tentative D call TRBD2 (5 bases). The germline V and J ends were trimmed by 8 bases and 6 bases, with 7 bases remaining between them. CDR1 and CDR2 from the germline V gene are SNHLY and FYNNEI. The CDR3 spans 11 residues. CDR3 in amino acids: CASEEAGELFF. The DNA for the CDR3 is TGTGCCAGCGAGGAGGCCGGGGAGCTGTTTTTT.

The chain joins TRBV7-9 to TRBJ1-2; 12 positions agree with TRBD1. V was pared by 3 bases and J by 11 bases, with 4 bases of the junction left unmatched. From germline, CDR1 is SEHNR and CDR2 FQNEAQ (reference sequence). The CDR3 loop spans 13 amino acids. The CDR3 nucleotides are TGTGCCAGCAGCTTCCGGGACAGGGGGCCATACACCTTC. This codes for CASSFRDRGPYTF.

This chain uses TRBV7-3 with TRBJ2-5, with D possibly being TRBD1 (6 bases). Germline assignment: CDR1 SGHTA and CDR2 FQGTGA. Trimming took off 5 bases at V and 2 bases at J, with 9 bases between the two ends. This CDR3 has 13 residues. The CDR3 here is CASSLGQQETQYF. CDR3 bases: TGTGCCAGCAGCCTAGGACAGCAAGAGACCCAGTACTTC.

A word on this clone: A much larger clonotype is one base distant, so this may be a read error. The sample contains more than one DNA sequence encoding this CDR3. The J gene is TRBJ2-3, the V gene TRBV6-4, with 7 bases lining up with TRBD1. The CDR3 loop spans 14 amino acids. After removal of 0 bases from V and 4 bases from J, the junction contained 1 base not matched to a gene. Germline loops: CDR1 MRHNA, CDR2 SNTAGT. The CDR3 nucleotides read TGTGCCAGCAGTGACTCGCAGGGGGCAGATACGCAGTATTTT. Translated, it gives CASSDSQGADTQYF.

This chain uses TRBV14 with TRBJ2-7; 11 bases line up with TRBD1. The junction had 7 bases not matched to a gene; V was cut back by 5 bases and J by 4 bases. Germline lookup yields CDR1 SGHDN and CDR2 FVKESK. This CDR3 has 15 amino acids. For the CDR3, the DNA is TGTGCCAGCAGCGACCGGACAGGGGGCTTGTACGAGCAGTACTTC. This sequence encodes CASSDRTGGLYEQYF.

This chain links TRBV9 with TRBJ1-1, with TRBD1 as a possible D gene (6 bases). CDR3 length: 15 amino acids. Trimming stripped 3 bases from V and 1 base from J, with 13 bases between. From germline, CDR1 is SGDLS and CDR2 YYNGEE. The CDR3 DNA follows: TGTGCCAGCAGCGAAGGGGGTGGATCGAACACTGAAGCTTTCTTT. Residues: CASSEGGGSNTEAFF.

V usage is TRBV27 and J usage is TRBJ1-1, with D unresolved. The germline gives CDR1 MNHEY, CDR2 SMNVEV (reference sequence). The CDR3 covers 14 residues. The V end lost 3 bases, the J end lost 4 bases, and 12 bases lay between the germline ends. CDR3: CASSLGSFRTEAFF. The CDR3 DNA is TGTGCCAGCAGTTTGGGCAGTTTTCGCACTGAAGCTTTCTTT.

The rearrangement uses TRBV27 and TRBJ2-7; the D gene is possibly TRBD2 (6 bases). Trimming cost V 0 bases and J 2 bases, with 11 bases left between them. The CDR3 runs 15 residues. The germline V gene has CDR1 MNHEY and CDR2 SMNVEV (reference sequence). The CDR3 spells CASSLSIAAAYEQYF. For the CDR3, the DNA is TGTGCCAGCAGTTTATCGATAGCGGCAGCCTACGAGCAGTACTTC.

V and J are TRBV6-5 and TRBJ1-2; a weak D match, TRBD1 (6 bases). This CDR3 has 16 residues. V was clipped by 4 bases and J by 8 bases, with 23 bases between them. Germline V gene lookup returns CDR1 MNHEY and CDR2 SVGAGI. CDR3 amino acids: CASSSRLGTRVRGYTF. As DNA, the CDR3 is TGTGCCAGCAGTTCGCGGCTCGGGACAAGGGTACGCGGCTACACCTTC.

The chain joins TRBV5-1 to TRBJ2-7, with 8 bases identical to TRBD2. Trimming at V came to 4 bases and at J to 2 bases, leaving 5 bases not matched to a gene. The CDR3 is 14 amino acids. Germline CDR1 is SGHRS and CDR2 is YFSETQ. This CDR3 is CASSKGLGTYEQYF. In nucleotides, the CDR3 is TGCGCCAGCAGCAAGGGACTAGGGACCTACGAGCAGTACTTC.

This sequence joins TRBV29-1 and TRBJ2-1, with TRBD1 identical over 10 bases. With V trimmed by 4 bases and J by 1 base, 7 bases remained unmatched. The CDR3 runs 16 residues. Germline-derived CDR1 and CDR2 are SQVTM and ANQGSEA. The CDR3 reads CSVVWDRGRSYNEQFF. The CDR3 DNA is TGCAGCGTTGTATGGGACAGGGGACGGTCCTACAATGAGCAGTTCTTC.

This clone was seen just once. This chain uses TRBV27 with TRBJ2-2, with no clear D. This CDR3 comprises 13 residues. The V gene's germline CDR1 is MNHEY and CDR2 SMNVEV (reference sequence). V was trimmed by 5 bases and J by 4 bases, leaving 8 bases between them. CDR3 residues: CASSPYTTGELFF. Here the CDR3 DNA reads TGTGCCAGCAGTCCCTATACCACCGGGGAGCTGTTTTTT.

CDR3: CASNDPGGWNTEAFF. The CDR3 region has the DNA TGTGCCAGCAATGACCCAGGGGGATGGAACACTGAAGCTTTCTTT. The V and J genes are TRBV2 and TRBJ1-1; 7 bases fit TRBD1. The CDR3 totals 15 residues. Germline V CDR1 and CDR2: SNHLY, FYNNEI. Trimming cost V 7 bases and J 1 base; bases outside gene matches: 9.

In this sample, this clone turned up once. This rearrangement joins TRBV5-8 to TRBJ2-5; 9 nucleotides match TRBD2. Germline CDR1 SGHTS, CDR2 YDEGEE. This CDR3 has 14 residues. Unmatched junction bases numbered 6, after V lost 4 bases and J lost 5 bases. CDR3 nucleotide sequence: TGTGCCAGCAGCCCGGCTAGCGGGATTGAGACCCAGTACTTC. This sequence encodes CASSPASGIETQYF.

The gene calls are TRBV2 and TRBJ2-7, with D perhaps matching TRBD2 (5 bases). This CDR3 has 14 amino acids. The germline CDR1 and CDR2 sequences are SNHLY and FYNNEI. V was trimmed by 1 base and J by 6 bases, leaving 13 bases between them. CDR3 region: CASSEGGSGGEQYF. Here the CDR3 DNA reads TGTGCCAGCAGTGAAGGCGGGTCAGGAGGCGAGCAGTACTTC.

The chain recombines TRBV9 with TRBJ2-5; 11 nucleotides align to TRBD2. CDR3 size: 17 residues. Trimming at V came to 0 bases and at J to 5 bases, leaving 9 bases not matched to a gene. Germline lookup yields CDR1 SGDLS and CDR2 YYNGEE. The CDR3 reads CASSVGKTSGVRETQYF. The CDR3 nucleotides read TGTGCCAGCAGCGTAGGCAAGACTAGCGGGGTTCGGGAGACCCAGTACTTC.

This clone was picked up one time. This chain connects TRBV7-6 to TRBJ2-1; D is unclear. Germline V gene lookup returns CDR1 SGHVS and CDR2 FNYEAQ. The CDR3 length is 15 residues. V lost 5 bases and J lost 5, with 16 bases in between. The CDR3: CASSESGSANNEQFF. The CDR3 nucleotides are TGTGCCAGCAGCGAAAGTGGAAGCGCCAACAATGAGCAGTTCTTC.

This chain connects TRBV4-3 to TRBJ2-2, with 12 nucleotides matching TRBD2. The CDR3 spans 15 residues. CDR1 and CDR2 from the germline V gene are LGHNA and YSLEER. V trimming: 3 bases; J trimming: 5 bases; junction bases outside the gene matches: 1. The CDR3 region is CASSHGTSGTGELFF. CDR3 DNA: TGCGCCAGCAGCCACGGGACTAGCGGGACCGGGGAGCTGTTTTTT.

The chain joins TRBV7-9 to TRBJ1-2; D is ambiguous. Trimming took 4 bases from V and 4 from J, leaving 7 bases between them. CDR1 and CDR2 (germline): SEHNR, FQNEAQ (reference sequence). The CDR3 length is 12 residues. CDR3 in DNA: TGTGCCAGCAGCTCCGGGTTCTATGGCTACACCTTC. It yields the protein CASSSGFYGYTF. Full variable domain (outside the CDR3, taken from reference TRBV7-9 and TRBJ1-2): DTGVSQNPRHKITKRGQNVTFRCDPISEHNRLYWYRQTLGQGPEFLTYFQNEAQLEKSRLLSDRFSAERPKGSFSTLEIQRTEQGDSAMYLCASSSGFYGYTFGSGTRLTVV.

Only one count was recorded for this clone. V and J are TRBV15 and TRBJ1-2, with TRBD1 matching 7 bases. This CDR3 region has 14 residues. V gave up 6 bases and J gave up 5 bases; unmatched junction bases: 9. The V gene's germline CDR1 is LNHNV and CDR2 YYDKDF (reference sequence). CDR3 nucleotides: TGTGCCACCAGTACGACAGGGCTACCTTATGGCTACACCTTC. Translating it yields CATSTTGLPYGYTF.

The chain has TRBV29-1 and TRBJ2-5; D is possibly TRBD1 (5 bases). The CDR3 totals 12 residues. Germline V gene sequence: CDR1 SQVTM, CDR2 ANQGSEA. The V end was cut by 2 bases, the J end by 3 bases, with 7 bases between. CDR3 sequence (DNA): TGCAGCGTTGAATCGACAGAAGAGACCCAGTACTTC. Its protein product is CSVESTEETQYF.

This chain connects TRBV28 to TRBJ2-5; TRBD1 aligns across 7 bases. The junction had 8 bases not matched to a gene; V was cut back by 2 bases and J by 5 bases. The CDR3 is 15 amino acids. Germline CDR1 MDHEN, CDR2 SYDVKM. CDR3 DNA sequence: TGTGCCAGCAGTTTAATGACAGGGAGAGGGGAGACCCAGTACTTC. Its protein is CASSLMTGRGETQYF. The complete variable domain, with remaining parts taken from reference TRBV28 and TRBJ2-5, reads DVKVTQSSRYLVKRTGEKVFLECVQDMDHENMFWYRQDPGLGLRLIYFSYDVKMKEKGDIPEGYSVSREKKERFSLILESASTNQTSMYLCASSLMTGRGETQYFGPGTRLLVL.

J is TRBJ2-3 and V is TRBV19, with 7 bases that match TRBD1. Germline V CDR1 and CDR2: LNHDA, SQIVND (reference sequence). J gave up 1 base and V 11 bases, and 9 bases lay outside the gene matches. The CDR3 extends over 14 amino acids. The CDR3 region has the DNA TGTGCCTGTGATAGGGGGCCGGGCACAGATACGCAGTATTTT. Its protein product is CACDRGPGTDTQYF.

The chain joins TRBV6-6 to TRBJ1-5, with D perhaps TRBD1 (5 bases). The CDR3 spans 14 residues. The V gene lost 6 bases and the J gene lost 7 bases, with 16 bases spanning the gap. Germline V gene data show CDR1 as MNHNY and CDR2 as SVGAGI (reference sequence). The CDR3 sequence: CASRFTAGPQPQHF. CDR3 nucleotide sequence: TGTGCCAGCAGGTTTACAGCGGGGCCCCAGCCCCAGCATTTT.

This clone was found a few times. V usage is TRBV30 and J usage is TRBJ1-1; D is perhaps TRBD1 (5 bases). Trimming cost V 4 bases and J 2 bases, with 14 bases left between them. The CDR3 has 14 amino acids. Germline lookup yields CDR1 GTSNPN and CDR2 SVGIG (reference sequence). DNA of the CDR3: TGTGCCTGGACCTTTAAGGGGCTAAACACTGAAGCTTTCTTT. Protein product: CAWTFKGLNTEAFF. Based on the CDR3 plus reference TRBV30 and TRBJ1-1, the full variable domain is SQTIHQWPATLVQPVGSPLSLECTVEGTSNPNLYWYRQAAGRGLQLLFYSVGIGQISSEVPQNLSASRPQDRQFILSSKKLLLSDSGFYLCAWTFKGLNTEAFFGQGTRLTVV.